Described below is a single T cell receptor beta chain sequence and its context. Its antigen remains unidentified. The sample is drawn from a study of vaccination effects on CD4 cells after COVID-19. Germline loops: CDR1 SGHTS, CDR2 YDEGEE. This CDR3 has 14 amino acids. V shed 5 bases and J shed 2 bases, with 11 bases lying between them. Using immunoSEQ multiplex PCR, the repertoire was profiled, and TCRdb retains in-frame clones only, with some absent. The sample lists some 79,000 clones, about 74% seen once, with 1.5% to 2% in the top ten. Antigen-specific CD4+ T cells were expanded with viral peptide pools in the ViraFEST assay before sequencing. The authors isolated CD4+ T cells after more than eight days of culture. Vaccinated participants had no history of SARS-CoV-2 infection and tested negative for nucleocapsid antibodies.

The specimen comprised CD4+ T cells from PBMCs cultured with HCoV-229E spike peptides, sampled before COVID-19 vaccination. The chain carries TRBV5-8 and TRBJ1-5; D is perhaps TRBD1 (5 bases). The clonotype was recovered from a human donor who received a COVID-19 vaccine. CDR3 amino acids: CASSRGRGNQPQHF. The CDR3 DNA sequence: TGTGCCAGCAGTAGAGGCAGGGGCAATCAGCCCCAGCATTTT.